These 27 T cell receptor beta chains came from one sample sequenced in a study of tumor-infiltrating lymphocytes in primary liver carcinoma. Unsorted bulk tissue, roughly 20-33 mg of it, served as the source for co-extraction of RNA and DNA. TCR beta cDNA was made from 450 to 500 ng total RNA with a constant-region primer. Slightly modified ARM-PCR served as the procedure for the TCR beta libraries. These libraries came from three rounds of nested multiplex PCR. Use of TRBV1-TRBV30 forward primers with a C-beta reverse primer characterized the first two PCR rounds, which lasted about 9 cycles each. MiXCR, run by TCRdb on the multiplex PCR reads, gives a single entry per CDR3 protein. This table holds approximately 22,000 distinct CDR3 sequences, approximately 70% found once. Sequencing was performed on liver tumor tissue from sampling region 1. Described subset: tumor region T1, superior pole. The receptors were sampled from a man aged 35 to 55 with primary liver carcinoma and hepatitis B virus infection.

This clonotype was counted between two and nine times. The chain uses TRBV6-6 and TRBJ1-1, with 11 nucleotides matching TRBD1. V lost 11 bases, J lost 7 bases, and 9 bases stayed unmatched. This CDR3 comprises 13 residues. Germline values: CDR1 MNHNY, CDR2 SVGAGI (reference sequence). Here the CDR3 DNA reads TGTGCCGACAGGACAGGGGGCGCGGATGAAGCTTTCTTT. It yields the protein CADRTGGADEAFF.

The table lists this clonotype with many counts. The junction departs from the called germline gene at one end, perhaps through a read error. The CDR3 sequence is CASSREQGLRSYGQYF. In DNA, the CDR3 is TGCGCCAGCAGCCGTGAACAGGGGCTTAGATCCTACGGGCAGTACTTC. The rearrangement uses TRBV5-1 and TRBJ2-7, with 7 bases matching TRBD1. Germline V lookup: CDR1 SGHRS, CDR2 YFSETQ. CDR3 length: 16 amino acids. The entire variable domain, with the rest obtained from reference TRBV5-1 and TRBJ2-7, is as follows: KAGVTQTPRYLIKTRGQQVTLSCSPISGHRSVSWYQQTPGQGLQFLFEYFSETQRNKGNFPGRFSGRQFSNSRSEMNVSTLELGDSALYLCASSREQGLRSYGQYFGPGTRLTVT.

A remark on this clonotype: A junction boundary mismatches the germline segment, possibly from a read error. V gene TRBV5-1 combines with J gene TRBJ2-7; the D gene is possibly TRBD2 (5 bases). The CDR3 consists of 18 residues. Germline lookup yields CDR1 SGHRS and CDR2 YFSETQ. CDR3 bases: TGCGCCAGCAGATTGGAGGCTAACGGGCCCGATAGGCTCTACGAGCAGTACTTC. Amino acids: CASRLEANGPDRLYEQYF.

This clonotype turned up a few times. CDR3 DNA: TGCTGCACCAGGGTAATGGACGAGCAGTACTTC. Translated, it gives CCTRVMDEQYF. The chain has TRBV29-1 and TRBJ2-7, with a weak D call TRBD1 (5 bases). Germline V gives CDR1 SQVTM, CDR2 ANQGSEA. CDR3 length: 11 amino acids.

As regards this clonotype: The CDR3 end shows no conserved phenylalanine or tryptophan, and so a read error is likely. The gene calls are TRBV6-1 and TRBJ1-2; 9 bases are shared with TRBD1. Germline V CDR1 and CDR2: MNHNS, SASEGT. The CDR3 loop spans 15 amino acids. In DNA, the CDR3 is TGTGTCACAAGACAGGGGGTGGGCTGGGACTATGGCTACACCTAC. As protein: CVTRQGVGWDYGYTY.

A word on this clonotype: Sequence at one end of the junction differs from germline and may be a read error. The CDR3, as DNA: TGTGCCAGCAGCCCCGAGGGCAGGCCGTCCCAGTATGGCTTCACTTTC. It codes for CASSPEGRPSQYGFTF. The chain couples TRBV7-9 to TRBJ1-2, with D unresolved. Germline CDR1 reads SEHNR; CDR2 reads FQNEAQ (reference sequence). The CDR3 covers 16 residues.

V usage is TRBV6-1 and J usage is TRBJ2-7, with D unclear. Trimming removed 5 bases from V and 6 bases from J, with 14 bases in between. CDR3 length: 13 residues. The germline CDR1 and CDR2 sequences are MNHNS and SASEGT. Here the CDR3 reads CASSLAGGREQYF. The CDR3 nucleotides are TGTGCCAGCAGTTTGGCAGGTGGGCGCGAGCAGTACTTC.

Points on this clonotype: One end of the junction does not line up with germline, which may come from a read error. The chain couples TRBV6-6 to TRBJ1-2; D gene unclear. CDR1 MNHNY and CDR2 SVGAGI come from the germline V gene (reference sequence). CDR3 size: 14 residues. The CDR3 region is CPSYGGRINYGYTF. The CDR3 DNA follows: TGTCCCAGCTATGGTGGCCGAATTAACTATGGCTACACCTTC.

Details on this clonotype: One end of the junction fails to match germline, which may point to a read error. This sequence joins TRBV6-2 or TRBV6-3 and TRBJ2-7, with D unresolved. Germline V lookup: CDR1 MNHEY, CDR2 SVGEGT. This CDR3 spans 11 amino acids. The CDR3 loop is CVSRAIYEQYF. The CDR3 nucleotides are TGTGTCAGCAGAGCTATCTACGAGCAGTATTTC.

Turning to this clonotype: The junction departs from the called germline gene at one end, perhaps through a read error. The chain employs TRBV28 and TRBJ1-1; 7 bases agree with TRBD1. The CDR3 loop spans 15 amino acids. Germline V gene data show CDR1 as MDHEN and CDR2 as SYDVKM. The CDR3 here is CASSARRGQFTEALF. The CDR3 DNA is TGTGCTAGCAGTGCCCGGAGGGGGCAGTTTACTGAAGCTCTCTTT.

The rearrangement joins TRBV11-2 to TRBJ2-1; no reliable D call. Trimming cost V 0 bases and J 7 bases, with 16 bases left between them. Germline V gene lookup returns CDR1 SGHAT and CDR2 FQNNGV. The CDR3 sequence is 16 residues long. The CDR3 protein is CASSLELLVRMNEQFF. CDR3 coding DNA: TGTGCCAGCAGCTTAGAGCTCCTAGTGAGGATGAATGAGCAGTTCTTC.

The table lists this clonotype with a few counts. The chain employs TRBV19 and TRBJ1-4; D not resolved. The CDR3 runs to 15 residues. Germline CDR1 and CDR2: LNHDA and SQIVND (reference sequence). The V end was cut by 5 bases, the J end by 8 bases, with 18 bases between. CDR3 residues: CASSSPSGGWEKLFF. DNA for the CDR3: TGTGCCAGTAGTTCTCCATCGGGCGGATGGGAAAAACTGTTTTTT.

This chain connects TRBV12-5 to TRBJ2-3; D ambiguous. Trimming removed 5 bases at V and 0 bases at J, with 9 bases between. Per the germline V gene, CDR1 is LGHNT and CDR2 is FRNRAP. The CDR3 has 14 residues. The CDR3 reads CASGPADSTDTQYF. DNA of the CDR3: TGTGCTAGTGGTCCTGCGGACAGCACAGATACGCAGTATTTT.

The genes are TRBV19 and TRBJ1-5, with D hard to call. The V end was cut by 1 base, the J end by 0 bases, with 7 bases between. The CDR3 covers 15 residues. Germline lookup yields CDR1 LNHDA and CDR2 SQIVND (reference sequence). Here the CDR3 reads CASSIVGDSNQPQHF. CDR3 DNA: TGTGCCAGTAGTATAGTCGGGGATAGCAATCAGCCCCAGCATTTT.

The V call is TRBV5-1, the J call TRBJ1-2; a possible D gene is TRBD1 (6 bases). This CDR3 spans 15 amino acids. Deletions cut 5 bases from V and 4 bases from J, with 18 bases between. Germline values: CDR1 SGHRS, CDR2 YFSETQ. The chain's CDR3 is CASRLIYDRIYGYTF. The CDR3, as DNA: TGCGCCAGCAGGTTGATTTACGACAGGATCTATGGCTACACCTTC.

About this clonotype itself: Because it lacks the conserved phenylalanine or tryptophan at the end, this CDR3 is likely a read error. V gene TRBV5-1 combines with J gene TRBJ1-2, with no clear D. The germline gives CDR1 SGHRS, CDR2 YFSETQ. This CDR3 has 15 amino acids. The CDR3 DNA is TGCGCCAGCAACTTGGCGGGTTTCGCTGAGTATGGCTACACCCTC. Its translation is CASNLAGFAEYGYTL.

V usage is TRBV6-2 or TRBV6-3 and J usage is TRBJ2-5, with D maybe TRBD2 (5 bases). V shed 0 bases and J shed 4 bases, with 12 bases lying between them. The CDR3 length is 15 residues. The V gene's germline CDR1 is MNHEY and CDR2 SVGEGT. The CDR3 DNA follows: TGTGCCAGCAGTTACTCGAGGGTACTCGGAGAGACCCAGTACTTC. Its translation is CASSYSRVLGETQYF.

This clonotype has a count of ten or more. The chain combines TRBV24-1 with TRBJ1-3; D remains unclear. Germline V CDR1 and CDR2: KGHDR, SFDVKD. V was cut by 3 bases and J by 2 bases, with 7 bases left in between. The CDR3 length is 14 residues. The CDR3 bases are TGTGCCACCAGTGATCCAGAAACTGGAAACACCATATATTTT. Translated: CATSDPETGNTIYF.

CDR3 amino acids: CASSLGSNARTGDTQYF. In nucleotides, the CDR3 is TGCGCCAGCAGCTTGGGGTCAAACGCCCGGACAGGAGATACGCAGTATTTT. The V call is TRBV5-1, the J call TRBJ2-3; 7 bases agree with TRBD1. The CDR3 spans 17 residues. Germline V gene data show CDR1 as SGHRS and CDR2 as YFSETQ. Losses at the gene ends were 0 bases for V and 5 bases for J; bases not matched to a gene: 12. The variable domain in full, with the rest retrieved from reference TRBV5-1 and TRBJ2-3, is KAGVTQTPRYLIKTRGQQVTLSCSPISGHRSVSWYQQTPGQGLQFLFEYFSETQRNKGNFPGRFSGRQFSNSRSEMNVSTLELGDSALYLCASSLGSNARTGDTQYFGPGTRLTVL.

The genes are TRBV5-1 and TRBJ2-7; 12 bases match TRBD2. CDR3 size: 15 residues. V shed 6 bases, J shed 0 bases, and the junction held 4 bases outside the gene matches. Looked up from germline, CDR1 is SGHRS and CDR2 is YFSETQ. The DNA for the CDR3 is TGCGCCAGCACCGCGACTAGCGGGAGCTCCTACGAGCAGTACGTC. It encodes CASTATSGSSYEQYV.

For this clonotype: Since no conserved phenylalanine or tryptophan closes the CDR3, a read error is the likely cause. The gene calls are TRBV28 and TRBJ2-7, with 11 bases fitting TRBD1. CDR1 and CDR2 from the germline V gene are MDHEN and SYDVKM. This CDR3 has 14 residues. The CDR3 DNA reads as TGTGCCAGCATCTGGACAGGGGGCTCCTATGAGCAGTACTCC. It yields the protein CASIWTGGSYEQYS.

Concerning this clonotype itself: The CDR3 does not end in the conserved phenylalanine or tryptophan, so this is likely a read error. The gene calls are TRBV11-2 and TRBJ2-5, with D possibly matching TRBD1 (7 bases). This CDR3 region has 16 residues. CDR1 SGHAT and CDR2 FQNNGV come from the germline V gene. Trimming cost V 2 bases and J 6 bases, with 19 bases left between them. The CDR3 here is CASSLTGGGSGKTQYL. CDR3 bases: TGTGCCAGCAGCTTAACAGGAGGGGGCTCGGGGAAGACCCAGTACTTA.

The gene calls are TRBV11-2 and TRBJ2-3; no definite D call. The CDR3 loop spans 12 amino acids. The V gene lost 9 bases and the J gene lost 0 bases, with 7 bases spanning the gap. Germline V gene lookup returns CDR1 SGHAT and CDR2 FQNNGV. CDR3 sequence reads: CARSISTDTQYF. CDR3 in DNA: TGTGCCAGAAGCATCAGCACAGATACGCAGTATTTT.

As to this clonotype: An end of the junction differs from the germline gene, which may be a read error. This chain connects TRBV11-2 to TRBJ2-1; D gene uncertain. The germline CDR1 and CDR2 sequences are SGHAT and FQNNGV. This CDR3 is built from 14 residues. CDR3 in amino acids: CASSLYRLVSELFF. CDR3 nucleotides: TGTGCCAGTAGCTTGTACCGGCTAGTTAGTGAGCTGTTCTTC.

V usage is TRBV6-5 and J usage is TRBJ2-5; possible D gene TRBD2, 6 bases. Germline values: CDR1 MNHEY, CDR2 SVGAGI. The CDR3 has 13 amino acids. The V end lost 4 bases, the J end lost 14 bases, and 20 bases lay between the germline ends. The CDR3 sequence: CASSSGRGEIQYF. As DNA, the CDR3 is TGTGCCAGCAGTTCCGGGAGAGGAGAGATCCAATACTTC.

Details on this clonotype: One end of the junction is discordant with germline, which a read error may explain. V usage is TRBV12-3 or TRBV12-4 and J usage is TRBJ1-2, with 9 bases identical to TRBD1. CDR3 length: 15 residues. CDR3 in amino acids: CANSLGQGTNYGYTF. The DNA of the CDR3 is TGTGCCAACAGTCTCGGACAGGGGACAAACTATGGCTACACCTTC.

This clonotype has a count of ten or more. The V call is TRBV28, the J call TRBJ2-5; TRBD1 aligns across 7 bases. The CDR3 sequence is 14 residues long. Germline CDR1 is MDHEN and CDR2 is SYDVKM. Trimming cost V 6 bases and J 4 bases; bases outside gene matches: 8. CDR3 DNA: TGTGCCAGCAGGACGACAGGGTGGGGAGAGACCCAGTACTTC. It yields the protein CASRTTGWGETQYF.